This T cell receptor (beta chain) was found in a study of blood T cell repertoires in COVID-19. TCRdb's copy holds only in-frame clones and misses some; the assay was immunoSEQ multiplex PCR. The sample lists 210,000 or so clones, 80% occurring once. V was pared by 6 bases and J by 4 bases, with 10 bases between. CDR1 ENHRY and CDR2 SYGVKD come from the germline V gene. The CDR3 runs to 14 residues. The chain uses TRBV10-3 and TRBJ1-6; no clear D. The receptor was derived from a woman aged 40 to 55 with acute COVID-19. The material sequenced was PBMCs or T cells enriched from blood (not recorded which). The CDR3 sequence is CAISRTDYNSPLHF. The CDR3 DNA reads TGTGCCATCAGCCGGACTGATTATAATTCACCCCTCCACTTT.